Listed below are T cell receptor beta chains from one sample, sequenced in a study of control samples from healthy donors and cancer patients. Sequencing was performed with immunoSEQ multiplex PCR; in TCRdb, only in-frame clones are kept and a portion is missing. The sample yields 180,000 or so clones, about 93% seen once. Sequencing was carried out using blood. The receptors were sampled from a woman aged 60-75 years in good health. CDR3s include the opening cysteine and the closing phenylalanine or tryptophan. A D gene is named only where the DNA matches it firmly. Size values are once, few and many counts, or a class for expanded clones, and some rows have none.

v_call: TRBV3-1/TRBV3-2; clone_size: -; j_call: TRBJ2-5; d_call: -; cdr3_nt: TGTGCCAGCAGCCTTAACCAAGAGACCCAGTACTTC; cdr3_aa: CASSLNQETQYF
v_call: TRBV9; clone_size: -; j_call: TRBJ1-4; d_call: -; cdr3_nt: TGTGCCAGCAGCGTAGGGGGAGCAACTAATGAAAAACTGTTTTTT; cdr3_aa: CASSVGGATNEKLFF
v_call: TRBV4-1; clone_size: -; j_call: TRBJ2-1; d_call: -; cdr3_nt: TGCGCCAGCAGCCGGATTCAGAGGGGGGGAGGCTACAATGAGCAGTTCTTC; cdr3_aa: CASSRIQRGGGYNEQFF
v_call: TRBV5-1; clone_size: -; j_call: TRBJ1-2; d_call: TRBD1; cdr3_nt: TGCGCCAGCCGGGGGACAGGTCAGAACTATGGCTACACCTTC; cdr3_aa: CASRGTGQNYGYTF
v_call: TRBV4-2; clone_size: -; j_call: TRBJ2-1; d_call: TRBD2; cdr3_nt: TGTGCCAGCAGCCAAGTAGCGGGGGGTTCCTACAATGAGCAGTTCTTC; cdr3_aa: CASSQVAGGSYNEQFF
v_call: TRBV5-4; clone_size: -; j_call: TRBJ1-6; d_call: TRBD1; cdr3_nt: TGTGCCAGCAGCTCTGATGGACAGGGCCATTCACCCCTCCACTTT; cdr3_aa: CASSSDGQGHSPLHF
v_call: TRBV18; clone_size: -; j_call: TRBJ2-1; d_call: -; cdr3_nt: TGTGCCAGCTCACTCAACCGCTGGGATGAGCAGTTCTTC; cdr3_aa: CASSLNRWDEQFF
v_call: TRBV7-2; clone_size: -; j_call: TRBJ1-3; d_call: -; cdr3_nt: TGTGCCAGCAAGGTCTTGGGGGCCTATGGTGGAAACACCATATATTTT; cdr3_aa: CASKVLGAYGGNTIYF
v_call: TRBV10-3; clone_size: few; j_call: TRBJ1-2; d_call: -; cdr3_nt: TGTGCCACCACGGGTTTGGGGGTGAGTCTCATCCCGGATGGCTACACCTTC; cdr3_aa: CATTGLGVSLIPDGYTF
v_call: TRBV6-5; clone_size: -; j_call: TRBJ1-1; d_call: -; cdr3_nt: TGTGCCAGCAAGGAGGGCTTGGACACTGAAGCTTTCTTT; cdr3_aa: CASKEGLDTEAFF
v_call: TRBV18; clone_size: -; j_call: TRBJ1-4; d_call: -; cdr3_nt: TGTGCCAGCTCACCATTTCCGGACGGAAATAATGAAAAACTGTTTTTT; cdr3_aa: CASSPFPDGNNEKLFF
v_call: TRBV2; clone_size: few; j_call: TRBJ2-1; d_call: -; cdr3_nt: TGTGCCAGCAGAGCAACAAGGGGGGGTAACGATGAGCAGTTCTTC; cdr3_aa: CASRATRGGNDEQFF
v_call: TRBV7-3; clone_size: once; j_call: TRBJ1-1; d_call: TRBD1; cdr3_nt: TGTGCCAGCAGCTTACGGGGTGGACAGGGCCGGTACACTGAAGCTTTCTTT; cdr3_aa: CASSLRGGQGRYTEAFF
v_call: TRBV27; clone_size: -; j_call: TRBJ2-7; d_call: -; cdr3_nt: TGTGCCAGCAGTTTAAGTCGGCTCGCCTACGAGCAGTACTTC; cdr3_aa: CASSLSRLAYEQYF
v_call: TRBV2; clone_size: -; j_call: TRBJ1-5; d_call: -; cdr3_nt: TGTGCCAGCAGTGAAGCGTGGGGAACCCGGGGTCAGCCCCAGCATTTT; cdr3_aa: CASSEAWGTRGQPQHF
v_call: TRBV7-6; clone_size: -; j_call: TRBJ2-1; d_call: TRBD2; cdr3_nt: TGTGCCAGCAGCTTAGTCCCGGGGGGATCCTCCAATGAGCAGTTCTTC; cdr3_aa: CASSLVPGGSSNEQFF
v_call: TRBV27; clone_size: -; j_call: TRBJ2-3; d_call: TRBD2; cdr3_nt: TGTGCCAGCAGGTCTAGCGGGGGAGTCACAGATACGCAGTATTTT; cdr3_aa: CASRSSGGVTDTQYF
v_call: TRBV23-1; clone_size: -; j_call: TRBJ2-1; d_call: -; cdr3_nt: TGCGCCAGCAGTCAAAGTGGGGCGGGGACTGGCCCCTACAATGAGCAGTTCTTC; cdr3_aa: CASSQSGAGTGPYNEQFF
v_call: TRBV5-1; clone_size: -; j_call: TRBJ1-1; d_call: TRBD1; cdr3_nt: TGCGCCAGCGGGAGGGGGCTGGGCAATGAAGCTTTCTTT; cdr3_aa: CASGRGLGNEAFF
v_call: TRBV4-3; clone_size: -; j_call: TRBJ2-7; d_call: -; cdr3_nt: TGCGCCAGCAGCCAAGAAGTTGTTATTCCCGAGCAGTACTTC; cdr3_aa: CASSQEVVIPEQYF
v_call: TRBV6-5; clone_size: -; j_call: TRBJ2-5; d_call: -; cdr3_nt: TGTGCCAGCACCCGAAAAGGGGAGTCGGCAGAGACCCAGTACTTC; cdr3_aa: CASTRKGESAETQYF
v_call: TRBV7-9; clone_size: -; j_call: TRBJ2-3; d_call: -; cdr3_nt: TGTGCCAGCAGCTTCGCTACAGGTTCTTCTGGAGGTACGCAGTATTTT; cdr3_aa: CASSFATGSSGGTQYF
v_call: TRBV19; clone_size: -; j_call: TRBJ2-2; d_call: -; cdr3_nt: TGTGCCAGTAGTATTGAAGGGGTGGTCGGGGAGCTGTTTTTT; cdr3_aa: CASSIEGVVGELFF
v_call: TRBV20-1; clone_size: -; j_call: TRBJ1-2; d_call: TRBD1; cdr3_nt: TGCAGTGCTAGTGACTGGACAGGGGCGCCCAACTATGGCTACACCTTC; cdr3_aa: CSASDWTGAPNYGYTF
v_call: TRBV5-6; clone_size: -; j_call: TRBJ1-6; d_call: -; cdr3_nt: TGTGCCAGCAGCTTAGGACGGATTAATTCACCCCTCCACTTT; cdr3_aa: CASSLGRINSPLHF
v_call: TRBV5-1; clone_size: -; j_call: TRBJ1-6; d_call: TRBD1; cdr3_nt: TGCGCCAGCAGCTTGGGCGGGACAGGGAGTTCTTGGTCCTATAATTCACCCCTCCACTTT; cdr3_aa: CASSLGGTGSSWSYNSPLHF
v_call: TRBV5-1; clone_size: -; j_call: TRBJ1-5; d_call: -; cdr3_nt: TGCGCCAGCAGCTTGGATGGAGGGAGCAATCAGCCCCAGCATTTT; cdr3_aa: CASSLDGGSNQPQHF
v_call: TRBV6-5; clone_size: -; j_call: TRBJ1-2; d_call: TRBD1; cdr3_nt: TGTGCCAGCAGACTGGGACAGAGCAACTATGGCTACACCTTC; cdr3_aa: CASRLGQSNYGYTF